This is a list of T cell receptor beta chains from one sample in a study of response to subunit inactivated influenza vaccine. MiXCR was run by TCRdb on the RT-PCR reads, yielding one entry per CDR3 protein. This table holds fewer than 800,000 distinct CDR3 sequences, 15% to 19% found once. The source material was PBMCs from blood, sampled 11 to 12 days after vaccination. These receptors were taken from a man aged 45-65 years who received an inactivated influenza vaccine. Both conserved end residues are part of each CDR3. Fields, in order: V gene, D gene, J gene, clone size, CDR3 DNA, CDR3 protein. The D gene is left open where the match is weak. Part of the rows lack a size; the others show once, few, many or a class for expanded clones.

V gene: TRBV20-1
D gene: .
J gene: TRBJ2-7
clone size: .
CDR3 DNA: TGCAGTGCTCCATTCCCCGAAGGTTTCTCCTACGAGCAGTACTTC
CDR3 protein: CSAPFPEGFSYEQYF

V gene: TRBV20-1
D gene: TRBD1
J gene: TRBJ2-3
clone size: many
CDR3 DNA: TGCAGTGCTTTCCGGGACAGGGTGACAGATACGCAGTATTTT
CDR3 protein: CSAFRDRVTDTQYF

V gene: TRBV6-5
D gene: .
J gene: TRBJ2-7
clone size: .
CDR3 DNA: TGTGCCAGCAGTTACTCGGGTCTGGGTAGGGGCCTATACGAGCAGTACTTC
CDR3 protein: CASSYSGLGRGLYEQYF

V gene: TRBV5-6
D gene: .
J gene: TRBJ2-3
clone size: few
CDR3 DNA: TGTGCCAGCAGCTCGGGGTGGGATACGCAGTATTTT
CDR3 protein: CASSSGWDTQYF

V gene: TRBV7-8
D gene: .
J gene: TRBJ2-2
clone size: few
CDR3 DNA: TGTGCCAGCAGCCTGCGACAGGCTGCCACCGGGGAGCTGTTTTTT
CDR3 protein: CASSLRQAATGELFF

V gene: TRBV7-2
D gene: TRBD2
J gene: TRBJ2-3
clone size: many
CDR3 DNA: TGTGCCAGCAGCGTTACTAGCGGGGGGGCCGGGGATACGCAGTATTTT
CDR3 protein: CASSVTSGGAGDTQYF

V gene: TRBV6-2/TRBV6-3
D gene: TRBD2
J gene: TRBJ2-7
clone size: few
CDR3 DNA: TGTGCCAGCAGTTCGTTGGAACGGGAGGGTTACGAGCAGTACTTC
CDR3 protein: CASSSLEREGYEQYF

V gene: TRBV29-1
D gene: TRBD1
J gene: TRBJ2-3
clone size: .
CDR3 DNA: TGCAGCGTTTTTCCGACAGGGATGAGCACAGATACGCAGTATTTT
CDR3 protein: CSVFPTGMSTDTQYF

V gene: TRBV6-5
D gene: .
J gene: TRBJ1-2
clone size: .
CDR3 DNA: TGTGCCAGCAGATTCCCCGGGACGGGACCAGTATTC
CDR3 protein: CASRFPGTGPVF

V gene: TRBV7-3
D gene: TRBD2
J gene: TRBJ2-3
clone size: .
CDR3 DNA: TGTGCCAGCAGCCTCCGCGGGTTAGCGGGAGACGATAATACGCAGTATTTT
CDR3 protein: CASSLRGLAGDDNTQYF

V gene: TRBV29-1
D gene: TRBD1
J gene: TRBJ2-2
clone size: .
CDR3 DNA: TGCAGTGTAAATCAAGGGACAGTAAATTCCGGGGAGCTGTTTTTT
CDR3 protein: CSVNQGTVNSGELFF

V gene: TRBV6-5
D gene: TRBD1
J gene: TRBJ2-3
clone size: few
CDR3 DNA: TGTGCCAGCAGTTGGACAGGGGGCTTGGATACGCAGTATTTT
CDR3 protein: CASSWTGGLDTQYF

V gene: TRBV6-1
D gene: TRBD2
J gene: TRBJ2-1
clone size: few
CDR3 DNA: TGTGCCAGCAGTGGAAGGACTAGCGGGACGTACAATGAGCAGTTCTTC
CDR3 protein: CASSGRTSGTYNEQFF

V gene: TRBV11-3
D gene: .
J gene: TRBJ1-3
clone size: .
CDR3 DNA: TGTGCCAGCAGTCAACCTACAGAGCCTGGAAACACCATATATTTT
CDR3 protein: CASSQPTEPGNTIYF

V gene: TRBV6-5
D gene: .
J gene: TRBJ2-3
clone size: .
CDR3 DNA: TGTGCCAGCAGTTATGTCCGAGGGACTGGCTACACAGATACGCAGTATTTT
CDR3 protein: CASSYVRGTGYTDTQYF

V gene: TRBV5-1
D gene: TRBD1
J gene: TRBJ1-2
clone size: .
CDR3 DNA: TGCGCCAGCAGCACGACAGGGGGTAACTATGGCTACACCTTC
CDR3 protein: CASSTTGGNYGYTF

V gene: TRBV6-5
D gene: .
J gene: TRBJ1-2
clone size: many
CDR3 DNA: TGTGCCAGCAGTTCCCCGGGACGTACTCATCACACCTTC
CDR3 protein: CASSSPGRTHHTF

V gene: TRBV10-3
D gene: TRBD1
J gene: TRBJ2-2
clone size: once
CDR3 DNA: TGTGCCATCAGTGAGTCGGGACAGGGCTCCGGGAAGCTGTTTTTT
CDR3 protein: CAISESGQGSGKLFF

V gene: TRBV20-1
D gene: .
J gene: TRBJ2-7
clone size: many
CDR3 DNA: TGCAGTGCTAGTGCAGTCCTGATAGCCTCCTACGAGCAGTACTTC
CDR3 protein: CSASAVLIASYEQYF

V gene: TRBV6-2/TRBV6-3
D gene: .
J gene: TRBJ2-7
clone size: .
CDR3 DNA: TGTGCCAGCAGGGGCCCCTGGGGCCCCCGATCATCCTACGAGCAGTACTTC
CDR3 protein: CASRGPWGPRSSYEQYF

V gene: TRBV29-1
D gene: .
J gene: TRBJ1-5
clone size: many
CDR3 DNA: TGCAGCGTTGTCCCAGGGGATATCAATCAGCCCCAGCATTTT
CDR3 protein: CSVVPGDINQPQHF

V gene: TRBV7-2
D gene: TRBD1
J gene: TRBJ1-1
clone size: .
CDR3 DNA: TGTGCCAGCAGCCCCCGACAGGGTAACGCTTTCTTT
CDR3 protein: CASSPRQGNAFF

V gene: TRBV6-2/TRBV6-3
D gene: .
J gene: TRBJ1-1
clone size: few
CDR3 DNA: TGTGCCAGCACCATAATGTGGGCAGGGGCTGACACTGAAGCTTTCTTT
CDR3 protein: CASTIMWAGADTEAFF

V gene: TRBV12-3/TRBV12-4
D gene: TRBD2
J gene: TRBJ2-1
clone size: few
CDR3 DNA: TGTGCCAGCAGTCCCAAGGCCTCTAGCGGGCTGGCTGAGCAGTTCTTC
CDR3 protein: CASSPKASSGLAEQFF

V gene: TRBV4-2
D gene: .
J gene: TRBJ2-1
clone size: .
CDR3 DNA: TGTGCCAGCAGCCCTAGCGTAAGCTCCTACAATGAGCAGTTCTTC
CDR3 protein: CASSPSVSSYNEQFF

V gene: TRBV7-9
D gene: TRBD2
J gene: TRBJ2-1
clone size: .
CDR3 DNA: TGTGCCAGCAGCTTAGGGGGCGGGAGTGGGCATGAGCAGTTCTTC
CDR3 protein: CASSLGGGSGHEQFF

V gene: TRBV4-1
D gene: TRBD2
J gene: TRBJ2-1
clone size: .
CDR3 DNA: TGCGCCAGCAGCCAAGAAGGGACTAGCGGGAGTATTGAGCAGTTCTTC
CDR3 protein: CASSQEGTSGSIEQFF

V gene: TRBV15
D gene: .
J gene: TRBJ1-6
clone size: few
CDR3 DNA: TGTGCCACCAGCAGAGGCCTTGATGATTATAATTCACCCCTCCACTTT
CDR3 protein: CATSRGLDDYNSPLHF

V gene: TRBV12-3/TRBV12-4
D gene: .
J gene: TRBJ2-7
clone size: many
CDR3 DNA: TGTGCCAGCAGTTTAAGGAGGGGAGGCAGCGAGCAGTACTTC
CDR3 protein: CASSLRRGGSEQYF

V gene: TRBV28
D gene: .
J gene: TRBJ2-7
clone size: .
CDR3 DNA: TGTGCCAGCAGTTTCAGTGCAGGTCGATACGAGCAGTACTTC
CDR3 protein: CASSFSAGRYEQYF

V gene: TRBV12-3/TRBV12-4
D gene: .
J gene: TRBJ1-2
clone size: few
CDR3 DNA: TGTGCCAGCAGTTTAGGGTCAGGGAATTTAGGGGGCTACACCTTC
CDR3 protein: CASSLGSGNLGGYTF

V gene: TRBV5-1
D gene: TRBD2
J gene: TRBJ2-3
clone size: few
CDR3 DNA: TGCGCCAGCAGCATCGGCCGGGACTACCATCATACGCAGTATTTT
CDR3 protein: CASSIGRDYHHTQYF

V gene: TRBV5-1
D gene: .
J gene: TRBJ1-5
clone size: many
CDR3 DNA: TGCGCCAGCAGCTTGGACGGGCTTGGCAATCAGCCCCAGCATTTT
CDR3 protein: CASSLDGLGNQPQHF

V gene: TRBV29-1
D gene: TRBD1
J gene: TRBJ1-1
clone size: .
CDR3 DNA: TGCAGCGTTGCGGGACAGTCGACGACTGAAGCTTTCTTT
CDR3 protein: CSVAGQSTTEAFF

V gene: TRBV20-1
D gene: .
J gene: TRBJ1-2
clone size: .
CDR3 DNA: TGCAGTGCTAGAGAGAAGGGGCACTATGGCTACACCTTC
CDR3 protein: CSAREKGHYGYTF

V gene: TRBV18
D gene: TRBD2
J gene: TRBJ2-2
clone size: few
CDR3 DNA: TGTGCCAGCTCACCACCGTACGGGAGGATCGAGACCGGGGAGCTGTTTTTT
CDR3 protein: CASSPPYGRIETGELFF

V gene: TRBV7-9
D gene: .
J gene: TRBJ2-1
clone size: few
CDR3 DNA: TGTGCCAGCAGCCCACGGGGACCCAATGAGCAGTTCTTC
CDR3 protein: CASSPRGPNEQFF